This TCR beta chain was sequenced for a study of shared clonotypes between healthy human individuals. Study-wide results and caveats: About 5% was the fraction of naive CD4 clonotypes found shared across a few donors.

CDR1 SGHNT and CDR2 YYREEE come from the germline V gene (reference sequence). This CDR3 has 13 residues. V gave up 3 bases and J gave up 2 bases, with 9 bases separating them. The run depth of the assay was deep. Produced via immunoSEQ multiplex PCR; TCRdb's table is partial and in-frame only. The table includes more than 1,200,000 clones, approximately 98.5% detected once. As for this clone: As yet, its antigen is unknown.

The V gene is TRBV5-4, the J gene TRBJ2-7, with D unresolved. The receptor comes from a man aged 25-45 years in good health. The sequenced sample was naive CD4+ T cells sorted from blood. As to subset: CD45RA+ positively selected. The CDR3 nucleotides read TGTGCCAGCAGCTCACAGAATACCTACGAGCAGTACTTC. Its protein is CASSSQNTYEQYF.